The 11 T cell receptor beta chains reported below all come from one sample, sequenced in a study of T cell responses to AZD1222 COVID-19 vaccine. The table came from immunoSEQ multiplex PCR; TCRdb's copy has only in-frame clones and leaves some out. The sample has about 140,000 clones; roughly 88% are singletons. This sample comprised peripheral blood, obtained on day 0 of AZD1222 vaccination. The receptors here all came from an adult in good health.

The chain recombines TRBV30 with TRBJ1-5; tentatively, D is TRBD1 (5 bases). Trimming stripped 1 base from V and 0 bases from J, with 10 bases between. The CDR3 contains 15 residues. Germline CDR1 and CDR2: GTSNPN and SVGIG (reference sequence). The CDR3 loop is CAWSGDSHSNQPQHF. The CDR3 DNA is TGTGCCTGGAGTGGCGACAGCCATAGCAATCAGCCCCAGCATTTT.

The chain recombines TRBV27 with TRBJ1-2, with 8 bases identical to TRBD1. Germline loops: CDR1 MNHEY, CDR2 SMNVEV (reference sequence). CDR3 length: 18 residues. The ends lost 6 bases at V and 0 bases at J; junction bases unmatched: 15. The CDR3 reads CASRRLGPGGQANYGYTF. The CDR3 nucleotides read TGTGCCAGCAGGCGCCTAGGGCCAGGGGGCCAAGCTAACTATGGCTACACCTTC.

This clone was seen only once. The chain employs TRBV6-5 and TRBJ2-6; D not certain. The CDR3 is 12 amino acids. The V and J ends lost 7 bases and 4 bases respectively, with 5 bases between them. The germline gives CDR1 MNHEY, CDR2 SVGAGI. CDR3 region: CASTSGANVLTF. The CDR3 DNA reads TGTGCCAGCACTTCCGGGGCCAACGTCCTGACTTTC.

This chain uses TRBV7-9 with TRBJ2-1; D is unclear. Between the trimmed V and J ends, which lost 1 base and 6 bases, there was a span of 10 bases. Looked up from germline, CDR1 is SEHNR and CDR2 is FQNEAQ (reference sequence). This CDR3 has 14 residues. The CDR3 DNA reads TGTGCCAGCAGCTTAGGCGTGTTAGGCAATGAGCAGTTCTTC. Its protein product is CASSLGVLGNEQFF.

The genes are TRBV7-2 and TRBJ1-4; D not resolved. V lost 5 bases and J 0 bases, leaving 7 bases between the germline ends. The CDR3 length is 14 residues. In germline, CDR1 is SGHTA, CDR2 FQGNSA. The CDR3 is CASSPQTTNEKLFF. The CDR3 nucleotides are TGTGCCAGCAGCCCTCAGACAACTAATGAAAAACTGTTTTTT.

The rearrangement joins TRBV27 to TRBJ2-5; TRBD2 might be the D (5 bases). The germline gives CDR1 MNHEY, CDR2 SMNVEV (reference sequence). The CDR3 contains 16 residues. The V gene lost 2 bases and the J gene lost 4 bases, with 17 bases spanning the gap. CDR3 DNA: TGTGCCAGCAGTTTAGCGGGTTCCTCCTTGCGAGAGACCCAGTACTTC. Amino acid sequence: CASSLAGSSLRETQYF.

The gene calls are TRBV14 and TRBJ2-1, with 7 bases matching TRBD2. From germline, CDR1 is SGHDN and CDR2 FVKESK. Unmatched junction bases numbered 6, after V lost 4 bases and J lost 0 bases. CDR3 size: 16 residues. CDR3 amino acids: CASSRRAGSSYNEQFF. Here the CDR3 DNA reads TGTGCCAGCAGCCGCAGAGCGGGATCCTCCTACAATGAGCAGTTCTTC.

By sample share, this clone is large (0.1 to 1%). The chain recombines TRBV27 with TRBJ2-7, with D perhaps TRBD2 (6 bases). CDR3 size: 14 residues. Germline values: CDR1 MNHEY, CDR2 SMNVEV (reference sequence). V lost 5 bases and J lost 3, with 14 bases in between. CDR3 loop: CASSEGGAYYEQYF. Here the CDR3 DNA reads TGTGCCAGCAGTGAAGGAGGGGCCTACTACGAGCAGTACTTC.

V usage is TRBV5-5 and J usage is TRBJ1-2, with TRBD1 identical over 9 bases. Trimming took 5 bases from V and 8 from J; bases not matched to a gene: 7. The CDR3 runs 13 residues. Germline assignment: CDR1 SGHKS and CDR2 YYEKEE (reference sequence). DNA for the CDR3: TGTGCCAGCAGAAGGGACAGGGTCACAGGCTACACCTTC. Its translation: CASRRDRVTGYTF.

The gene calls are TRBV7-2 and TRBJ1-4; 7 bases map to TRBD1. V was pared by 1 base and J by 8 bases, with 7 bases of the junction left unmatched. The CDR3 consists of 15 residues. Germline-derived CDR1 and CDR2 are SGHTA and FQGNSA. DNA of the CDR3: TGTGCCAGCAGCTTAGGCTTTACAGGGGACGAAAAACTGTTTTTT. As protein: CASSLGFTGDEKLFF.

CDR3 in amino acids: CASSVQGAPLHF. The CDR3 DNA reads as TGTGCCAGCAGCGTCCAGGGTGCACCCCTCCACTTT. This sequence joins TRBV9 and TRBJ1-6; D may be TRBD1 (5 bases). V lost 2 bases and J 11 bases, leaving 8 bases between the germline ends. CDR1 is SGDLS, CDR2 YYNGEE, per germline. The CDR3 consists of 12 residues.